These 20 T cell receptor beta chains were sequenced from one sample in a study of blood T cell repertoires in COVID-19. The table came from immunoSEQ multiplex PCR; TCRdb's copy has only in-frame clones and leaves some out. This table holds about 90,000 clones, roughly 86% found once. The specimen was peripheral blood. These receptors were collected from a human donor in a cohort sampled during active COVID-19.

The chain joins TRBV28 to TRBJ2-5; 10 bases are a match to TRBD2. CDR3 length equals 18 residues. Per the germline V gene, CDR1 is MDHEN and CDR2 is SYDVKM. V was pared by 5 bases and J by 3 bases, with 15 bases of the junction left unmatched. CDR3 in amino acids: CASSPAHILAGREETQYF. CDR3 DNA sequence: TGTGCCAGCAGTCCCGCACATATACTAGCGGGGAGGGAAGAGACCCAGTACTTC. Filled out from reference TRBV28 and TRBJ2-5, the complete variable domain reads DVKVTQSSRYLVKRTGEKVFLECVQDMDHENMFWYRQDPGLGLRLIYFSYDVKMKEKGDIPEGYSVSREKKERFSLILESASTNQTSMYLCASSPAHILAGREETQYFGPGTRLLVL.

The V call is TRBV3-1 (or the pseudogene TRBV3-2), the J call TRBJ1-3; tentatively, D is TRBD1 (5 bases). The CDR3 totals 13 residues. Trimming cost V 4 bases and J 6 bases, with 10 bases left between them. The germline gives CDR1 LGHDT, CDR2 YNNKEL (reference sequence). CDR3 DNA: TGTGCCAGCAGCCTCAGGGTTGAAAACACCATATATTTT. Translated: CASSLRVENTIYF.

CDR3 region: CASRTWGQGGNTIYF. The DNA of the CDR3 is TGTGCCAGCAGGACCTGGGGGCAGGGCGGAAACACCATATATTTT. This chain joins TRBV6-5 and TRBJ1-3; a weak D match, TRBD1 (6 bases). This CDR3 contains 15 residues. Germline CDR1 and CDR2: MNHEY and SVGAGI. Deletions cut 6 bases from V and 4 bases from J, with 16 bases between.

The chain employs TRBV9 and TRBJ1-3; D perhaps matches TRBD1 (6 bases). The CDR3 loop spans 14 amino acids. Looked up from germline, CDR1 is SGDLS and CDR2 is YYNGEE. Trimming pared 0 bases from V and 2 bases from J, leaving 6 bases between. CDR3 sequence (DNA): TGTGCCAGCAGCGTAGCAGGGGCTGGAAACACCATATATTTT. Its protein product is CASSVAGAGNTIYF. The full variable domain, in which reference TRBV9 and TRBJ1-3 provide the parts outside the CDR3, is DSGVTQTPKHLITATGQRVTLRCSPRSGDLSVYWYQQSLDQGLQFLIQYYNGEERAKGNILERFSAQQFPDLHSELNLSSLELGDSALYFCASSVAGAGNTIYFGEGSWLTVV.

The chain uses TRBV7-2 and TRBJ2-6, with 9 bases fitting TRBD1. Germline trimming cut 6 bases from V and 1 base from J; bases unmatched to any gene: 7. The germline V gene has CDR1 SGHTA and CDR2 FQGNSA. The CDR3 consists of 17 residues. The CDR3 loop is CASSARDRASGANVLTF. The DNA for the CDR3 is TGTGCCAGCAGTGCCCGGGACAGGGCGTCTGGGGCCAACGTCCTGACTTTC.

The chain couples TRBV7-2 to TRBJ2-7, with 8 bases fitting TRBD2. CDR1 and CDR2 from the germline V gene are SGHTA and FQGNSA. The J segment lost 5 bases and the V segment lost 5 bases, leaving 8 bases of the junction unmatched. The CDR3 consists of 14 residues. CDR3 bases: TGTGCCAGCAGCCCCGGGACTAGATTCAACGAGCAGTACTTC. As protein: CASSPGTRFNEQYF.

The V call is TRBV28, the J call TRBJ1-5, with TRBD1 as a possible D gene (5 bases). The CDR3 is 15 amino acids. The germline CDR1 and CDR2 sequences are MDHEN and SYDVKM. V was shortened by 7 bases and J by 1 base, with 14 bases between the two germline ends. The DNA for the CDR3 is TGTGCCAGCACCCTCGGGGGTGGAAGCAATCAGCCCCAGCATTTT. Residues: CASTLGGGSNQPQHF.

The chain combines TRBV3-1 (or the pseudogene TRBV3-2) with TRBJ1-1; 8 nucleotides align to TRBD1. Germline CDR1 and CDR2: LGHDT and YNNKEL (reference sequence). The CDR3 is 16 residues long. With V trimmed by 3 bases and J by 5 bases, 11 bases remained unmatched. The CDR3, as DNA: TGTGCCAGCAGCCAGACAGCTTTCAGGGGGCCTACTGAAGCTTTCTTT. It encodes CASSQTAFRGPTEAFF.

Here the CDR3 DNA reads TGTGCCTTGAACCGGGACAGACCCATTGGCTACACCTTC. Amino acid sequence: CALNRDRPIGYTF. This rearrangement joins TRBV30 to TRBJ1-2, with TRBD1 identical over 7 bases. Germline V CDR1 and CDR2: GTSNPN, SVGIG (reference sequence). The CDR3 loop spans 13 amino acids. Trimming at V came to 7 bases and at J to 7 bases, leaving 12 bases not matched to a gene.

This chain joins TRBV7-2 and TRBJ1-3; 8 nucleotides line up with TRBD1. This CDR3 spans 16 amino acids. Unmatched junction bases numbered 8, after V lost 5 bases and J lost 2 bases. Germline values: CDR1 SGHTA, CDR2 FQGNSA. The CDR3 nucleotides read TGTGCCAGCAGCCCGCGGACAGGGTTGACTGGAAACACCATATATTTT. Its protein product is CASSPRTGLTGNTIYF.

The rearrangement joins TRBV27 to TRBJ1-2; D gene unclear. The V gene's germline CDR1 is MNHEY and CDR2 SMNVEV (reference sequence). V was cut by 3 bases and J by 4 bases, with 12 bases left in between. The CDR3 consists of 14 residues. CDR3: CASSFSGDPYGYTF. DNA for the CDR3: TGTGCCAGCAGTTTCTCCGGGGATCCCTATGGCTACACCTTC.

This clone occurred many times. CDR3 region: CASSRNIQAEQYF. The CDR3, as DNA: TGTGCCAGCAGCCGCAATATCCAGGCTGAGCAGTACTTC. V gene TRBV7-6 combines with J gene TRBJ2-7; D is unresolved. Looked up from germline, CDR1 is SGHVS and CDR2 is FNYEAQ. V was shortened by 5 bases and J by 7 bases, with 15 bases between the two germline ends. The CDR3 is 13 amino acids.

This chain uses TRBV28 with TRBJ1-5, with 8 bases matching TRBD1. The CDR3 is 14 amino acids. Looked up from germline, CDR1 is MDHEN and CDR2 is SYDVKM. V trimming: 6 bases; J trimming: 7 bases; junction bases outside the gene matches: 8. The CDR3 DNA reads TGTGCCAGCAGGAATGGACAGGGCGGGCAGCCCCAGCATTTT. Its protein product is CASRNGQGGQPQHF. Combining the CDR3 with reference TRBV28 and TRBJ1-5 gives the whole variable domain DVKVTQSSRYLVKRTGEKVFLECVQDMDHENMFWYRQDPGLGLRLIYFSYDVKMKEKGDIPEGYSVSREKKERFSLILESASTNQTSMYLCASRNGQGGQPQHFGDGTRLSIL.

This clone was seen only once. The chain links TRBV27 to TRBJ1-5; 8 bases match TRBD1. The V segment lost 6 bases and the J segment 7 bases; nucleotides outside the gene matches: 8. The CDR3 loop spans 14 amino acids. Germline CDR1 is MNHEY and CDR2 is SMNVEV (reference sequence). CDR3 loop: CASSSGQGGQPQHF. CDR3 coding DNA: TGTGCCAGCAGCTCCGGACAGGGAGGACAGCCCCAGCATTTT.

The rearrangement uses TRBV3-1 (or the pseudogene TRBV3-2) and TRBJ2-5, with TRBD2 matching 11 bases. Trimming removed 1 base from V and 5 bases from J; junction bases left unmatched: 9. This CDR3 has 17 amino acids. Germline V gene lookup returns CDR1 LGHDT and CDR2 YNNKEL (reference sequence). CDR3 coding DNA: TGTGCCAGCAGCCAAGGGTTATTAGCGGGGGGGCCGGAGACCCAGTACTTC. Its translation: CASSQGLLAGGPETQYF.

The V call is TRBV7-8, the J call TRBJ1-4; 8 positions agree with TRBD1. Losses at the gene ends were 3 bases for V and 7 bases for J; bases not matched to a gene: 7. The CDR3 runs 15 residues. CDR1 and CDR2 from the germline V gene are SGHVS and FQNEAQ. CDR3 DNA sequence: TGTGCCAGCAGCTTCCAGGGGGCTAGTCGTGAAAAACTGTTTTTT. It translates to CASSFQGASREKLFF.

The table lists this clone with a count of one. The chain couples TRBV5-4 to TRBJ1-1; D remains unclear. The germline gives CDR1 SGHNT, CDR2 YYREEE (reference sequence). The CDR3 has 11 amino acids. Trimming pared 4 bases from V and 5 bases from J, leaving 6 bases between. The CDR3 sequence: CASSRETEAFF. The CDR3 region has the DNA TGTGCCAGCAGCCGAGAAACTGAAGCTTTCTTT.

CDR3 nucleotides: TGTGCCAGCAGCCAACAGGGGACAATCATTCAGGGGCCCCTCCACTTT. Translating it yields CASSQQGTIIQGPLHF. This chain joins TRBV3-1 (or the pseudogene TRBV3-2) and TRBJ1-6; the D gene is possibly TRBD1 (6 bases). Germline-derived CDR1 and CDR2 are LGHDT and YNNKEL (reference sequence). Between the trimmed V and J ends, which lost 2 bases and 13 bases, there was a span of 21 bases. The CDR3 is 16 amino acids.

A single count supports this clone. This chain's CDR3 is CASSHKDRGPYEQYF. In nucleotides, the CDR3 is TGCGCCAGCAGCCATAAGGACAGGGGCCCTTACGAGCAGTACTTC. The genes are TRBV4-3 and TRBJ2-7; 9 bases fit TRBD1. The CDR3 loop spans 15 amino acids. The J segment lost 4 bases and the V segment lost 3 bases, leaving 7 bases of the junction unmatched. CDR1 and CDR2 (germline): LGHNA, YSLEER.

This chain joins TRBV7-8 and TRBJ1-5; 8 nucleotides align to TRBD1. The J segment lost 11 bases and the V segment lost 1 base, leaving 7 bases of the junction unmatched. The germline V gene encodes CDR1 SGHVS and CDR2 FQNEAQ. The CDR3 consists of 14 residues. The CDR3 is CASSLVGTGRTQHF. The CDR3 nucleotides read TGTGCCAGCAGCTTAGTCGGGACAGGTCGGACCCAGCATTTT.